This T cell receptor beta chain was sequenced in a study of blood T cell repertoires in COVID-19. The germline V gene encodes CDR1 MDHEN and CDR2 SYDVKM. Trimming took off 11 bases at V and 4 bases at J, with 14 bases between the two ends. The CDR3 has 13 residues. Assay: immunoSEQ multiplex PCR; the TCRdb copy retains only in-frame clones and omits some. The sample contains around 250,000 clones, approximately 87% of which appear only once. Material for sequencing was peripheral blood. This chain uses TRBV28 with TRBJ2-2; D is possibly TRBD1 (6 bases). The TCR was taken from a man aged 55 to 70 who had recovered from COVID-19. CDR3 sequence (DNA): TGTGCCGGCCGGGCCAGGGGCACCGGGGAGCTGTTTTTT. Translated: CAGRARGTGELFF.